This is a list of T cell receptor beta chains from one sample in a study of T cell responses to AZD1222 COVID-19 vaccine. The table came from immunoSEQ multiplex PCR; TCRdb's copy has only in-frame clones and leaves some out. This table holds about 220,000 clones, around 93% found once. Sequences were derived from peripheral blood, sampled on day 0 of MenACWY control vaccination. These receptors originate from an adult in good health. Each CDR3 is given with its conserved first and last residue. A D gene is named only where the DNA matches it firmly. Clone sizes are given selectively: once, few, many, or a class where the clone is expanded.

-	-	TRBV7-2	TRBJ1-1	TGTGCCAGCAGCTTAGGGTCGGGGACAGAAGCTTTCTTT	CASSLGSGTEAFF
-	-	TRBV4-2	TRBJ1-1	TGTGCCAGCAGCCCCTCGGGGCGGCGGGACACTGAAGCTTTCTTT	CASSPSGRRDTEAFF
-	TRBD1	TRBV4-2	TRBJ1-2	TGTGCCAGCAGCCAACGACTCGGGACAGCTTATGGCTACACCTTC	CASSQRLGTAYGYTF
once	TRBD1	TRBV10-3	TRBJ1-1	TGTGCCATCAGTGGGGACAGGGACACTGAAGCTTTCTTT	CAISGDRDTEAFF
-	-	TRBV7-8	TRBJ1-5	TGTGCCAGCAGCCTAGGGCGGCGGTTAGGACAGCCCCAGCATTTT	CASSLGRRLGQPQHF
-	-	TRBV7-8	TRBJ1-5	TGTGCCAGCAGCTTCCAGCATAGCAATCAGCCCCAGCATTTT	CASSFQHSNQPQHF
-	-	TRBV11-1	TRBJ2-1	TGTGCCAGCAGCTTATTGACGGGTGAGCAGTTCTTC	CASSLLTGEQFF
-	-	TRBV5-6	TRBJ1-1	TGTGCCAGCAGCTTGGACCTCTTTGGTAAAGCTTTCTTT	CASSLDLFGKAFF
-	-	TRBV27	TRBJ2-6	TGTGCCAGCAGTTTAGGGGGGATCGGGGGGGCCAACGTCCTGACTTTC	CASSLGGIGGANVLTF
-	-	TRBV18	TRBJ1-3	TGTGCCAGCTCACCAGGGGTCCCAGGAGGAAACACCATATATTTT	CASSPGVPGGNTIYF
-	TRBD1	TRBV18	TRBJ1-2	TGTGCCAGCTCACCCGGACAGGGGGCAGACTATGGCTACACCTTC	CASSPGQGADYGYTF
-	-	TRBV11-2	TRBJ1-5	TGTGCCAGCAGCCCCGGGACAAGTAATCAGCCCCAGCATTTT	CASSPGTSNQPQHF
-	TRBD1	TRBV11-1	TRBJ1-2	TGTGCCAGCAGCTTGAGGGACAGGAGGACTGGCTATGGCTACACCTTC	CASSLRDRRTGYGYTF
-	-	TRBV3-1/TRBV3-2	TRBJ1-1	TGTGCCAGCAGCGCCTATGACAGAAGGACTGAAGCTTTCTTT	CASSAYDRRTEAFF
once	-	TRBV5-1	TRBJ1-3	TGCGCCAGCAGGGCCGCCGGGGTCTCTGGAAACACCATATATTTT	CASRAAGVSGNTIYF
-	-	TRBV18	TRBJ1-3	TGTGCCAGCTCACCACGCCTCTCTGGAAACACCATATATTTT	CASSPRLSGNTIYF
-	-	TRBV4-1	TRBJ2-3	TGCGCCAGCAGCCCAGCGACTAGTTTAAAAACAGATACGCAGTATTTT	CASSPATSLKTDTQYF
-	-	TRBV5-4	TRBJ1-1	TGTGCCAGCAGCTTGTACAGCACTGAAGCTTTCTTT	CASSLYSTEAFF
-	TRBD1	TRBV5-5	TRBJ1-5	TGTGCCAGCGAATCGGACAGGGGTCAGCCCCAGCATTTT	CASESDRGQPQHF
-	-	TRBV7-2	TRBJ1-1	TGTGCCAGCAGCTTACGGGGGAGGGGGGTGAACACTGAAGCTTTCTTT	CASSLRGRGVNTEAFF
-	-	TRBV9	TRBJ2-2	TGTGCCAGCAGCGTAGAAGGACGGCCCGGGGAGCTGTTTTTT	CASSVEGRPGELFF
-	-	TRBV6-5	TRBJ1-2	TGTGCCAGCAGCGGGTTCTATGGCTACACCTTC	CASSGFYGYTF
-	TRBD1	TRBV11-1	TRBJ2-7	TGTGCCAGCAGCTTAGCACCCCTGACAGGGGGAGAGCAGTACTTC	CASSLAPLTGGEQYF
-	-	TRBV11-2	TRBJ1-6	TGTGCCAGCAGTCGGGGAGGGGCTGGGGATTCACCCCTCCACTTT	CASSRGGAGDSPLHF
once	-	TRBV2	TRBJ2-3	TGTGCCAGCAGTGAAGTCGGAACAGATACGCAGTATTTT	CASSEVGTDTQYF
-	-	TRBV7-9	TRBJ1-1	TGTGCCAGCAGCCAAAATTGGGGATCTGAAGCTTTCTTT	CASSQNWGSEAFF
-	-	TRBV28	TRBJ2-7	TGTGCCAGCAGTTTCCAACTACGCGAGCAGTACTTC	CASSFQLREQYF
once	-	TRBV5-1	TRBJ1-2	TGCGCCAGCAGCTCTCATAGACAGAGGAATAACTATGGCTACACCTTC	CASSSHRQRNNYGYTF
-	-	TRBV6-5	TRBJ2-1	TGTGCCAGCAGTTTCGACTGGAGCTCCTACAATGAGCAGTTCTTC	CASSFDWSSYNEQFF
-	TRBD1	TRBV19	TRBJ1-5	TGTGCCAGTAAGGCGGACAGGGCGAGCAATCAGCCCCAGCATTTT	CASKADRASNQPQHF
-	-	TRBV6-6	TRBJ1-2	TGTGCCAGCAGACCCGGGGAAGGTGGCTACACCTTC	CASRPGEGGYTF
-	-	TRBV18	TRBJ1-5	TGTGCCAGCTCACTAACGGGGGGGCGCCTCGGCAATCAGCCCCAGCATTTT	CASSLTGGRLGNQPQHF
-	TRBD2	TRBV4-2	TRBJ2-3	TGTGCCAGCAGCCAAGAAGCGGGACTAGCCCCAGATACGCAGTATTTT	CASSQEAGLAPDTQYF
-	-	TRBV7-9	TRBJ1-5	TGTGCCAGCAGCCGCAACAATCAGCCCCAGCATTTT	CASSRNNQPQHF
-	-	TRBV6-5	TRBJ1-2	TGTGCCAGCAGCCGGGACGGGAACTATGGCTACACCTTC	CASSRDGNYGYTF
-	TRBD2	TRBV3-1/TRBV3-2	TRBJ2-1	TGTGCCAGCAGCCCCGGGACTAGCGGTAACAATGAGCAGTTCTTC	CASSPGTSGNNEQFF
once	-	TRBV29-1	TRBJ1-1	TGCAGCGTTGAAGGCAGGGTCGCTGAAGCTTTCTTT	CSVEGRVAEAFF
-	TRBD1	TRBV5-4	TRBJ1-2	TGTGCCAGCAGCACGGAAACGGGGCAGGGGGATCTTTATGGCTACACCTTC	CASSTETGQGDLYGYTF
few	-	TRBV15	TRBJ2-7	TGTGCCACCAGCAGTAGGCAGGACTCCTACGAGCAGTACTTC	CATSSRQDSYEQYF
-	-	TRBV7-2	TRBJ2-3	TGTGCCATCCGATTACAGGCAGATACGCAGTATTTT	CAIRLQADTQYF
-	-	TRBV20-1	TRBJ1-1	TGCAGTGCTAGAGATCTGGGTGAAGCTTTCTTT	CSARDLGEAFF
-	-	TRBV27	TRBJ2-3	TGTGCCAGCAGTCTTTATACAGGAAGGGCAGATACGCAGTATTTT	CASSLYTGRADTQYF
-	TRBD1	TRBV2	TRBJ1-1	TGTGCCAGCAGAGAGCCAGGGGGCGGTTATGTCGGGGGCACTGAAGCTTTCTTT	CASREPGGGYVGGTEAFF
-	-	TRBV3-1/TRBV3-2	TRBJ2-3	TGTGCCAGCAGCCTACGTTGCGGATCCACAGATACGCAGTATTTT	CASSLRCGSTDTQYF
-	-	TRBV19	TRBJ2-7	TGTGCCAGTAGTATAGCCTCCCGGAGGGGAGTAACTTACGAGCAGTACTTC	CASSIASRRGVTYEQYF
once	-	TRBV21-1	TRBJ1-3	TGTGCCAGCAGCAAAGGGCACAGGGGGACCGATGAATCTGGAAACACCATATATTTT	CASSKGHRGTDESGNTIYF
-	-	TRBV5-1	TRBJ2-1	TGCGCCAGCAGCTTGCCGAGCTCGGATGAGCAGTTCTTC	CASSLPSSDEQFF
-	TRBD1	TRBV10-3	TRBJ2-7	TGTGCCATCAGTTACAGGGGGGAAGGTCCCTACGAGCAGTACTTC	CAISYRGEGPYEQYF
-	-	TRBV19	TRBJ1-1	TGTGCCAGTAGTGCCGGGAGCACTGAAGCTTTCTTT	CASSAGSTEAFF
-	-	TRBV6-5	TRBJ1-4	TGTGCCAGCAAGGATTCAGGATGGAATGAAAAACTGTTTTTT	CASKDSGWNEKLFF
-	-	TRBV5-5	TRBJ1-2	TGTGCCAGCAGCTTGGGTGTGGGGGGCAGAGACTATGGCTACACCTTC	CASSLGVGGRDYGYTF
-	-	TRBV18	TRBJ1-3	TGTGCCAGCTCCATCGCGGAGGGAAGCTCTGGAAACACCATATATTTT	CASSIAEGSSGNTIYF
-	-	TRBV7-8	TRBJ2-7	TGTGCCAGCAGCTTAGTCAAAAGGGCTGGGGAGCAGTACTTC	CASSLVKRAGEQYF
-	-	TRBV14	TRBJ2-1	TGTGCCAGCAGGGTCGGCGGTGAGCAGTTCTTC	CASRVGGEQFF
-	TRBD2	TRBV7-2	TRBJ2-1	TGTGCCAGCAGCCTAGCGGGGGCCGGGGATGAGCAGTTCTTC	CASSLAGAGDEQFF
-	-	TRBV2	TRBJ2-5	TGTGCCAGCAGGACACAGGGCCAAGAGACCCAGTACTTC	CASRTQGQETQYF
-	-	TRBV7-9	TRBJ1-4	TGTGCCAGCAGCTTAGATTCCCAAGAAAAACTGTTTTTT	CASSLDSQEKLFF